This is a list of T cell receptor beta chains from one sample in a study of T cell responses to AZD1222 COVID-19 vaccine. Using immunoSEQ multiplex PCR, the repertoire was profiled, and TCRdb retains in-frame clones only, with some absent. The sample contains more than 100,000 clones, around 85% of which appear only once. The material was peripheral blood, obtained on day 0 of AZD1222 vaccination. Receptors were obtained from an adult in good health. CDR3s include the opening cysteine and the closing phenylalanine or tryptophan. The D gene is left open where the match is weak. Clone size is given for some rows only: seen once, a few or many times, or a class if the clone is expanded.

TRBJ2-1 TRBV5-8 . TRBD1 TGTGCCAGCAGCTTGGTGTTTGGGACAGGATTTTACAATGAGCAGTTCTTC CASSLVFGTGFYNEQFF
TRBJ2-1 TRBV28 . . TGTGCCAGTAAGGATGAGCAGTTCTTC CASKDEQFF
TRBJ2-6 TRBV19 once . TGTGCCAGTAGTCCTTCCGGGACACCCGGGGCCAACGTCCTGACTTTC CASSPSGTPGANVLTF
TRBJ2-3 TRBV4-1 . . TGCGCCAGCAGCCAAGAGCGGGCCTACACAGATACGCAGTATTTT CASSQERAYTDTQYF
TRBJ2-7 TRBV2 . . TGTGCCAGCACCGAGCAGGGTCCCTCCTACGAGCAGTACTTC CASTEQGPSYEQYF
TRBJ2-7 TRBV7-9 . . TGTGCCAGCAGCTTAGGAGGGAGTGGGCAGTACTTC CASSLGGSGQYF
TRBJ2-5 TRBV21-1 . . TGTGCCAGCAGCAAAGATAAGGGGGAAGAGACCCAGTACTTC CASSKDKGEETQYF
TRBJ2-5 TRBV5-1 . TRBD2 TGCGCCAGCAGCTTGGACGGGAGGGCCTGGGAGACCCAGTACTTC CASSLDGRAWETQYF
TRBJ2-1 TRBV7-9 . . TGTGCCAGCAGCCCGCCCGGAAGCTCCTACAATGAGCAGTTCTTC CASSPPGSSYNEQFF
TRBJ2-3 TRBV6-2/TRBV6-3 . TRBD2 TGTGCCAGCAGTCGACTAGCGGGAGTCTCAGATACGCAGTATTTT CASSRLAGVSDTQYF
TRBJ1-2 TRBV21-1 . . TGTGCCAGCACTCCTAGTGGGGATAACTATGGCTACACCTTC CASTPSGDNYGYTF
TRBJ2-7 TRBV19 . TRBD1 TGTGCCAGTAGCCGGGACAGGGGGACCTACGAGCAGTACTTC CASSRDRGTYEQYF
TRBJ1-2 TRBV5-1 . TRBD1 TGCGCCAGCAGCTTGGACCCCGAGGACAGGGTAGGCTATGGCTACACCTTC CASSLDPEDRVGYGYTF
TRBJ2-7 TRBV5-6 . . TGTGCCAGCAGCTTGGACGCCCACGAGCAGTACTTC CASSLDAHEQYF
TRBJ2-4 TRBV11-3 . . TGTGCCAGCAGCTTAGCCCCCGGTCCCCCTAAGGCCAAAAACATTCAGTACTTC CASSLAPGPPKAKNIQYF
TRBJ2-2 TRBV3-1/TRBV3-2 . . TGTGCCAGCAGCCAAGATAAGGGCTCTATTAAGGAGAGCGGGGAGCTGTTTTTT CASSQDKGSIKESGELFF
TRBJ2-7 TRBV29-1 . TRBD2 TGCAGCGTTGAAAGGGTAGGGAGGGGCGAGCAGTACTTC CSVERVGRGEQYF
TRBJ1-1 TRBV3-1/TRBV3-2 . . TGTGCCAGCAGCACAGGAACGGGGGGGCCCACTGAAGCTTTCTTT CASSTGTGGPTEAFF
TRBJ2-5 TRBV27 . TRBD1 TGTGCCAGCAGTTTAAGGCTGACAGGGGCCCAAGAGACCCAGTACTTC CASSLRLTGAQETQYF
TRBJ2-5 TRBV19 . TRBD1 TGTGCCAGTAGTGCCGGACAGGGGGCGGGAGAGACCCAGTACTTC CASSAGQGAGETQYF
TRBJ2-7 TRBV15 once TRBD2 TGTGCCACCAGCAGACTCGGGACTAGCGGAGCCTACGAGCAGTACTTC CATSRLGTSGAYEQYF
TRBJ2-3 TRBV7-7 . TRBD2 TGTGCTAGCAGCCCGGACGGCGGGAGGGCAGATACGCAGTATTTT CASSPDGGRADTQYF
TRBJ1-5 TRBV12-3/TRBV12-4 . . TGTGCCAGCAGTTTTGCCAATCAGCCCCAGCATTTT CASSFANQPQHF
TRBJ1-4 TRBV27 . . TGTGCCAGCAGTTTATCCCCTGTCGGGGGATTTAATGAAAAACTGTTTTTT CASSLSPVGGFNEKLFF
TRBJ2-3 TRBV6-1 . . TGTGCCAGCAGCGAGGCTGGGGTGCGGCAGTATTTT CASSEAGVRQYF
TRBJ1-5 TRBV30 . . TGTGCCTGGAGTATGAGGGGGTTCAATCAGCCCCAGCATTTT CAWSMRGFNQPQHF
TRBJ2-1 TRBV5-6 once . TGTGCCAGCAGCTTGGGCTGGGGAAGGGGCAATGAGCAGTTCTTC CASSLGWGRGNEQFF
TRBJ1-2 TRBV28 . . TGTGCCAGCAGGAGGGCAGGGGCGGCTGTAACTGGCTACACCTTC CASRRAGAAVTGYTF
TRBJ2-1 TRBV7-9 . . TGTGCCAGCAGCCTGCGACAGTACAATGAGCAGTTCTTC CASSLRQYNEQFF
TRBJ1-1 TRBV6-9 . . TGTGCCAGCAGTTATCCAGACAGGACGCCGAACACTGAAGCTTTCTTT CASSYPDRTPNTEAFF
TRBJ1-6 TRBV7-2 . . TGTGCCAGCAGCCAAGGACAGTATAATTCACCCCTCCACTTT CASSQGQYNSPLHF
TRBJ2-1 TRBV27 . TRBD2 TGTGCCAGCAGTTTACGACCGGGACTAGGATTCAATGAGCAGTTCTTC CASSLRPGLGFNEQFF
TRBJ1-3 TRBV28 . . TGTGCCAGCAGTTCCGCAGGGAGCTCTGGAAACACCATATATTTT CASSSAGSSGNTIYF
TRBJ1-3 TRBV18 . . TGTGCCAGCTCACCTAGCGAGGGGACTGGAAACACCATATATTTT CASSPSEGTGNTIYF
TRBJ2-3 TRBV27 . TRBD2 TGTGCCACCTCACGACTAGCGGGAGCAGAAGATACGCAGTATTTT CATSRLAGAEDTQYF
TRBJ2-1 TRBV30 once TRBD2 TGTGCCTGGGGAAGAGGACTAGCGGGGAATGAGCAGTTCTTC CAWGRGLAGNEQFF
TRBJ1-6 TRBV25-1 . . TGTGCCAGCAGTTCCGCCCGGGGCTGGAATTCACCCCTCCACTTT CASSSARGWNSPLHF
TRBJ2-7 TRBV5-4 . . TGTGCCAGCAGCTCGTCTACTCGGGTGTACTTC CASSSSTRVYF
TRBJ2-1 TRBV27 . TRBD2 TGTGCCAGCAGTTTGAAGACTAGCGATAACAATGAGCAGTTCTTC CASSLKTSDNNEQFF
TRBJ1-1 TRBV15 . . TGTGCCACCAGCAGAGATACAGGGAAGAACACTGAAGCTTTCTTT CATSRDTGKNTEAFF